The 9 T cell receptor beta chains presented below share a single source sample, sequenced in a study of cytomegalovirus exposure and HLA in healthy donors. Clones were read by immunoSEQ multiplex PCR, and TCRdb kept only the in-frame ones, dropping some. The sample gives 140,000 to 150,000 clones, roughly 90% of which show up once; 0.69% is in the top ten. The specimen sequenced was PBMCs. The receptors derive from a man aged 18 to 35 in good health and CMV-seronegative.

The chain has TRBV14 and TRBJ1-2; 9 bases fit TRBD1. The CDR3 runs 15 residues. With V trimmed by 4 bases and J by 7 bases, 10 bases remained unmatched. Per the germline V gene, CDR1 is SGHDN and CDR2 is FVKESK. CDR3 loop: CASSRNLQGAGGYTF. For the CDR3, the DNA is TGTGCCAGCAGCCGGAACCTACAGGGGGCAGGTGGCTACACCTTC.

Regarding this clone: This CDR3 is also generated by other DNA sequences in the sample. V usage is TRBV2 and J usage is TRBJ2-1; the match to TRBD2 covers 10 bases. Germline V gene lookup returns CDR1 SNHLY and CDR2 FYNNEI. The CDR3 is 17 amino acids. Losses at the gene ends were 4 bases for V and 4 bases for J; bases not matched to a gene: 10. CDR3 nucleotides: TGTGCCAGCAGTGGTCTAAGCGGGGGGGCCACTTACAATGAGCAGTTCTTC. It yields the protein CASSGLSGGATYNEQFF.

The chain employs TRBV11-2 and TRBJ1-4; 9 nucleotides agree with TRBD1. The CDR3 has 17 residues. V lost 3 bases to trimming and J lost 8 bases; unmatched junction nucleotides: 13. CDR1 and CDR2 (germline): SGHAT, FQNNGV. CDR3: CASSFFPTGTGREKLFF. The CDR3 DNA reads as TGTGCCAGCAGCTTCTTCCCGACCGGGACAGGGAGGGAAAAACTGTTTTTT.

The chain links TRBV18 to TRBJ1-2, with D possibly being TRBD1 (5 bases). Germline CDR1 and CDR2: KGHSH and LQKENI. The CDR3 spans 14 residues. The V and J ends lost 2 bases and 4 bases respectively, with 11 bases between them. CDR3 amino acids: CASSPERGIYGYTF. CDR3 in DNA: TGTGCCAGCTCACCAGAAAGGGGAATCTATGGCTACACCTTC.

The chain couples TRBV9 to TRBJ2-3; 10 positions agree with TRBD1. V lost 6 bases to trimming and J lost 5 bases; unmatched junction nucleotides: 6. The CDR3 totals 14 residues. Looked up from germline, CDR1 is SGDLS and CDR2 is YYNGEE. CDR3 protein: CASMIGQGVDTQYF. CDR3 in DNA: TGTGCCAGCATGATAGGACAGGGGGTAGATACGCAGTATTTT.

The chain recombines TRBV27 with TRBJ2-5, with 8 bases lining up with TRBD2. Unmatched junction bases numbered 15, after V lost 4 bases and J lost 5 bases. Germline loops: CDR1 MNHEY, CDR2 SMNVEV (reference sequence). The CDR3 runs to 17 residues. The CDR3 here is CASSSPSGRSFGETQYF. DNA of the CDR3: TGTGCCAGCAGTTCACCTAGCGGGCGAAGTTTTGGGGAGACCCAGTACTTC.

The CDR3 here is CATTDRVASPLHF. CDR3 nucleotide sequence: TGTGCCACTACAGACAGGGTAGCTTCACCCCTCCACTTT. The chain combines TRBV19 with TRBJ1-6; TRBD1 matches at 7 bases. The CDR3 runs 13 residues. The trim removed 10 bases at V and 9 bases at J, leaving 9 bases unmatched. In germline, CDR1 is LNHDA, CDR2 SQIVND (reference sequence).

V usage is TRBV9 and J usage is TRBJ1-1, with D perhaps matching TRBD1 (6 bases). CDR1 and CDR2 from the germline V gene are SGDLS and YYNGEE. This CDR3 comprises 14 residues. Trimming removed 4 bases from V and 2 bases from J, with 12 bases in between. The CDR3 DNA reads as TGTGCCAGCAGCCCCTACAGGGTAAACACTGAAGCTTTCTTT. It yields the protein CASSPYRVNTEAFF.

The chain uses TRBV5-6 and TRBJ2-2, with 7 bases identical to TRBD2. From germline, CDR1 is SGHDT and CDR2 YYEEEE. Trimming removed 6 bases from V and 3 bases from J; junction bases left unmatched: 8. The CDR3 has 15 residues. The CDR3 bases are TGTGCCAGCAAAAACGGGAGGACCTACACCGGGGAGCTGTTTTTT. The encoded protein is CASKNGRTYTGELFF.